Listed here are 30 T cell receptor beta chains from one sample, sequenced in a study of Tregs in tolerant kidney transplant recipients. The repertoire was sequenced with immunoSEQ multiplex PCR; TCRdb's copy has only in-frame clones and lacks some. Of about 94,000 clones in the sample, 80% to 95% were seen once. The sequencing used CD4+ T cells from blood, collected before the transplant. The receptors were gathered from a human donor who received a combined kidney and bone marrow transplant.

The chain employs TRBV25-1 and TRBJ2-7; D is uncertain. Germline assignment: CDR1 MGHDK and CDR2 SYGVNS. The CDR3 is 13 residues long. Trimming cost V 8 bases and J 3 bases, with 14 bases left between them. The CDR3 bases are TGTGCCAGCGCCTCGCCAGTACACTACGAGCAGTACTTC. Amino acid sequence: CASASPVHYEQYF.

The chain combines TRBV18 with TRBJ2-1, with unresolved D. Germline values: CDR1 KGHSH, CDR2 LQKENI. The CDR3 runs 15 residues. Trimming took 1 base from V and 3 from J, leaving 10 bases between them. The CDR3 nucleotides are TGTGCCAGCTCACCACAGGCAGACTTCTACAATGAGCAGTTCTTC. Its protein is CASSPQADFYNEQFF.

The chain carries TRBV7-2 and TRBJ1-5, with unresolved D. V lost 2 bases and J 3 bases, leaving 8 bases between the germline ends. The CDR3 runs to 14 residues. Germline V gives CDR1 SGHTA, CDR2 FQGNSA. CDR3 nucleotide sequence: TGTGCCAGCAGCTTAATTCCAGTCAATCAGCCCCAGCATTTT. Translated, it gives CASSLIPVNQPQHF.

The chain links TRBV11-3 to TRBJ2-3; no clear D. In germline, CDR1 is SGHNT, CDR2 YENEEA. Trimming took off 0 bases at V and 5 bases at J, with 9 bases between the two ends. The CDR3 contains 14 residues. CDR3 nucleotides: TGTGCCAGCAGCTTAGAACCCTCGGGAGATACGCAGTATTTT. Protein: CASSLEPSGDTQYF.

This chain joins TRBV15 and TRBJ2-2; TRBD1 matches at 10 bases. The CDR3 spans 15 residues. Trimming removed 7 bases from V and 3 bases from J; junction bases left unmatched: 5. Germline values: CDR1 LNHNV, CDR2 YYDKDF (reference sequence). The CDR3 is CATKAGTGDTGELFF. The CDR3 DNA reads as TGTGCCACCAAAGCCGGGACAGGGGACACCGGGGAGCTGTTTTTT.

This chain joins TRBV6-5 and TRBJ1-3, with D perhaps TRBD1 (5 bases). The CDR3 contains 16 residues. Per germline, CDR1 MNHEY and CDR2 SVGAGI. The V gene lost 0 bases and the J gene lost 2 bases, with 11 bases spanning the gap. The CDR3: CASSYSTGGAGNTIYF. The CDR3 DNA reads TGTGCCAGCAGTTACTCGACGGGAGGGGCTGGAAACACCATATATTTT.

This chain connects TRBV4-1 to TRBJ2-3, with D tentatively TRBD2 (6 bases). CDR3 size: 15 residues. The V end was cut by 3 bases, the J end by 6 bases, with 16 bases between. Germline CDR1 is MGHRA and CDR2 is YSYEKL. CDR3 coding DNA: TGCGCCAGCAGCCACACCGGGACTTTGGTTGATACGCAGTATTTT. It codes for CASSHTGTLVDTQYF.

This chain connects TRBV19 to TRBJ1-5; D is unclear. The CDR3 extends over 13 amino acids. Looked up from germline, CDR1 is LNHDA and CDR2 is SQIVND (reference sequence). Between the trimmed V and J ends, which lost 3 bases and 6 bases, there was a span of 9 bases. The CDR3: CASSIPGGQPQHF. The CDR3 bases are TGTGCCAGTAGTATCCCCGGAGGTCAGCCCCAGCATTTT.

This clone appeared a single time. V usage is TRBV7-9 and J usage is TRBJ2-7, with 8 bases matching TRBD2. The CDR3 runs to 14 residues. Germline loops: CDR1 SEHNR, CDR2 FQNEAQ (reference sequence). Unmatched junction bases numbered 7, after V lost 2 bases and J lost 7 bases. The CDR3 here is CASSLIAGPPEQYF. For the CDR3, the DNA is TGTGCCAGCAGCTTAATAGCGGGGCCCCCTGAGCAGTACTTC.

The chain uses TRBV4-3 and TRBJ2-3; TRBD2 matches at 7 bases. Trimming at V came to 7 bases and at J to 0 bases, leaving 10 bases not matched to a gene. This CDR3 comprises 16 residues. CDR1 is LGHNA and CDR2 is YSLEER in the germline V gene. CDR3 sequence: CASKLRAGDSTDTQYF. For the CDR3, the DNA is TGCGCCAGCAAACTCAGGGCGGGGGATAGCACAGATACGCAGTATTTT.

This chain links TRBV23-1 with TRBJ1-5, with a possible D match to TRBD1 (6 bases). TRBV23-1 belongs to the ORF category, with a function that is uncertain. There are 12 residues in the CDR3. V lost 9 bases, J lost 7 bases, and 13 bases lay in between. Here the CDR3 reads CARTGYRQPQHF. CDR3 nucleotide sequence: TGCGCCAGAACAGGGTATCGCCAGCCCCAGCATTTT.

This chain joins TRBV9 and TRBJ2-1; D is perhaps TRBD2 (6 bases). Germline CDR1 is SGDLS and CDR2 is YYNGEE. V was shortened by 4 bases and J by 4 bases, with 18 bases between the two germline ends. This CDR3 has 16 residues. The CDR3 DNA sequence: TGTGCCAGCAGCTCTACCGGGACTTCCTTTTACAATGAGCAGTTCTTC. Amino acids: CASSSTGTSFYNEQFF.

This chain links TRBV27 with TRBJ2-7; D is perhaps TRBD1 (6 bases). The germline gives CDR1 MNHEY, CDR2 SMNVEV (reference sequence). The CDR3 contains 17 residues. V lost 5 bases, J lost 3 bases, and 23 bases lay in between. CDR3 in amino acids: CASSTYPSGVGYYEQYF. DNA of the CDR3: TGTGCCAGCAGTACCTACCCCTCAGGGGTGGGGTACTACGAGCAGTACTTC.

The chain carries TRBV9 and TRBJ2-1; 9 nucleotides align to TRBD2. Germline lookup yields CDR1 SGDLS and CDR2 YYNGEE. This CDR3 is 15 amino acids long. Trimming removed 4 bases from V and 3 bases from J; junction bases left unmatched: 5. For the CDR3, the DNA is TGTGCCAGCAGCTATACTAGCGGGTACTACAATGAGCAGTTCTTC. Translation gives CASSYTSGYYNEQFF.

The CDR3 nucleotides read TGCGCCAGCAGCTTAGGAGGGGAGGGCTACGAGCAGTACTTC. This gives the protein CASSLGGEGYEQYF. The V call is TRBV5-1, the J call TRBJ2-7; 7 nucleotides line up with TRBD2. This CDR3 is built from 14 residues. J was trimmed by 3 bases and V by 2 bases; bases with no gene match: 5. Germline loops: CDR1 SGHRS, CDR2 YFSETQ.

V usage is TRBV7-3 and J usage is TRBJ2-3; D call uncertain. Germline CDR1 and CDR2: SGHTA and FQGTGA. V was pared by 4 bases and J by 4 bases, with 9 bases between. The CDR3 loop spans 13 amino acids. CDR3 amino acids: CASSSGFADTQYF. CDR3 coding DNA: TGTGCCAGCAGCTCCGGTTTCGCAGATACGCAGTATTTT.

The rearrangement uses TRBV27 and TRBJ2-1; D is uncertain. The V end lost 8 bases, the J end lost 0 bases, and 17 bases lay between the germline ends. The germline V gene has CDR1 MNHEY and CDR2 SMNVEV (reference sequence). The CDR3 runs 16 residues. The DNA of the CDR3 is TGTGCCAGCCTTAGCCGAATGAGTGTCTCCTACAATGAGCAGTTCTTC. Protein sequence: CASLSRMSVSYNEQFF.

This chain joins TRBV29-1 and TRBJ2-2; D may be TRBD2 (5 bases). V lost 4 bases to trimming and J lost 6 bases, with 15 bases between them. CDR1 SQVTM and CDR2 ANQGSEA come from the germline V gene. This CDR3 contains 14 residues. The chain's CDR3 is CSVARLADAGELFF. CDR3 DNA sequence: TGCAGCGTTGCTCGTCTAGCCGACGCCGGGGAGCTGTTTTTT.

The V and J genes are TRBV5-1 and TRBJ2-2; TRBD2 might be the D (5 bases). CDR1 is SGHRS and CDR2 is YFSETQ in the germline V gene. Trimming shortened V by 5 bases and J by 5 bases, and 7 bases separated the two germline ends. The length of the CDR3 is 12 residues. CDR3 amino acids: CASRRETGELFF. CDR3 in DNA: TGCGCCAGCAGACGGGAAACCGGGGAGCTGTTTTTT.

The chain uses TRBV30 and TRBJ2-1; 11 bases are shared with TRBD2. Germline-derived CDR1 and CDR2 are GTSNPN and SVGIG (reference sequence). The junction had 7 bases not matched to a gene; V was cut back by 0 bases and J by 9 bases. CDR3 size: 15 residues. The CDR3 reads CAWSVRLAGGGEQFF. In DNA, the CDR3 is TGTGCCTGGAGTGTACGGCTAGCGGGGGGCGGTGAGCAGTTCTTC.

V gene TRBV6-6 combines with J gene TRBJ1-1; D unresolved. V shed 7 bases and J shed 3 bases, with 18 bases lying between them. The CDR3 spans 15 residues. Germline V lookup: CDR1 MNHNY, CDR2 SVGAGI (reference sequence). The CDR3 loop is CASTHGIGGYTEAFF. CDR3 nucleotide sequence: TGTGCCAGCACCCACGGGATTGGAGGGTACACTGAAGCTTTCTTT.

About this clone: Other DNA sequences in this specimen translate into the identical CDR3. CDR3 protein: CAWTGTDNSPLHF. The CDR3 nucleotides read TGTGCCTGGACCGGGACAGATAATTCACCCCTCCACTTT. The chain uses TRBV30 and TRBJ1-6; 7 bases are a match to TRBD1. From germline, CDR1 is GTSNPN and CDR2 SVGIG (reference sequence). The CDR3 has 13 residues. V trimming: 4 bases; J trimming: 5 bases; junction bases outside the gene matches: 2.

The CDR3 loop reads CASSVDRVTDTQYF. CDR3 in DNA: TGTGCCAGCAGTGTGGACAGGGTCACAGATACGCAGTATTTT. J is TRBJ2-3 and V is TRBV6-4, with TRBD1 matching 8 bases. CDR1 MRHNA and CDR2 SNTAGT come from the germline V gene. The CDR3 runs to 14 residues. After removal of 4 bases from V and 2 bases from J, the junction contained 2 bases not matched to a gene.

The V call is TRBV9, the J call TRBJ2-3; unclear D gene. The CDR3 loop spans 14 amino acids. V lost 0 bases to trimming and J lost 5 bases, with 10 bases between them. Germline V gene data show CDR1 as SGDLS and CDR2 as YYNGEE. CDR3 nucleotides: TGTGCCAGCAGCGTAGCTTTTAGCTTAGATACGCAGTATTTT. Its protein product is CASSVAFSLDTQYF.

The rearrangement links TRBV6-4 to TRBJ2-1; TRBD1 matches 7 bases. The CDR3 has 13 amino acids. Unmatched junction bases numbered 3, after V lost 4 bases and J lost 6 bases. CDR1 is MRHNA and CDR2 is SNTAGT in the germline V gene. The CDR3 loop reads CASSADRSNEQFF. CDR3 in DNA: TGTGCCAGCAGTGCGGACAGGAGCAATGAGCAGTTCTTC.

The chain has TRBV6-5 and TRBJ1-1, with 8 positions matching TRBD1. Germline CDR1 is MNHEY and CDR2 is SVGAGI. The V segment lost 7 bases and the J segment 3 bases; nucleotides outside the gene matches: 7. This CDR3 contains 14 residues. CDR3 residues: CASTRQGKDTEAFF. The CDR3 DNA reads TGTGCCAGCACCCGACAGGGGAAGGACACTGAAGCTTTCTTT.

The rearrangement joins TRBV21-1 to TRBJ1-3; no DNA check was done on the table's D call, TRBD1. TRBV21-1 is a documented pseudogene. This CDR3 has 16 residues. The CDR3 region has the DNA TGTGCCAGCAGCAAAGGACAGAAAGCTAACGGAAACACCATATATTTT. This codes for CASSKGQKANGNTIYF.

V is TRBV9 and J is TRBJ2-1; 10 nucleotides align to TRBD2. After removal of 0 bases from V and 8 bases from J, the junction contained 8 bases not matched to a gene. Germline CDR1 reads SGDLS; CDR2 reads YYNGEE. The CDR3 is made up of 16 amino acids. Written as DNA, the CDR3 is TGTGCCAGCAGCGTAGAACTAGCGGGGAGTTTGGATGAGCAGTTCTTC. This translates into CASSVELAGSLDEQFF.

V gene TRBV7-9 combines with J gene TRBJ2-5; 9 bases map to TRBD1. CDR3 length equals 15 residues. V was pared by 5 bases and J by 7 bases, with 11 bases of the junction left unmatched. CDR1 and CDR2 from the germline V gene are SEHNR and FQNEAQ (reference sequence). This CDR3 reads CASSLRDREGGTQYF. In nucleotides, the CDR3 is TGTGCCAGCAGCCTGCGGGACAGGGAAGGGGGGACCCAGTACTTC.

The rearrangement joins TRBV7-9 to TRBJ1-2; D might be TRBD1 (6 bases). The CDR3 covers 13 residues. The germline CDR1 and CDR2 sequences are SEHNR and FQNEAQ (reference sequence). V was shortened by 5 bases and J by 4 bases, with 11 bases between the two germline ends. CDR3 coding DNA: TGTGCCAGCAGCGTACAGGGAGCCTATGGCTACACCTTC. Amino acid sequence: CASSVQGAYGYTF.